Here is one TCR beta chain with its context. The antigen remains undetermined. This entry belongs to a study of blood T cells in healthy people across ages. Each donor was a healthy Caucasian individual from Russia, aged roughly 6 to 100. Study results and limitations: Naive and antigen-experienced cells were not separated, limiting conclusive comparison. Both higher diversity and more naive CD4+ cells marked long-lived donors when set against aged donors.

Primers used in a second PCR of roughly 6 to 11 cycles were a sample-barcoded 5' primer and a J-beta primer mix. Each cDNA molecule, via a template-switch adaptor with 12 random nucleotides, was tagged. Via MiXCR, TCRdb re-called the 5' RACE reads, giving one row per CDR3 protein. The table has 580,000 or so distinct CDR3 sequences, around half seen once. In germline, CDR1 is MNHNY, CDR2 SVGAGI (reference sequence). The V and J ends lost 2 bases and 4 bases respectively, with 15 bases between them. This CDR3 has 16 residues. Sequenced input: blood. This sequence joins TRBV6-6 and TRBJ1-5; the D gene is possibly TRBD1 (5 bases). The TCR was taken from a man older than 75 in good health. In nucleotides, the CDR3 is TGTGCCAGCAGTTACGGGATCGTGGGGCTTAATCAGCCCCAGCATTTT. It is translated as CASSYGIVGLNQPQHF.